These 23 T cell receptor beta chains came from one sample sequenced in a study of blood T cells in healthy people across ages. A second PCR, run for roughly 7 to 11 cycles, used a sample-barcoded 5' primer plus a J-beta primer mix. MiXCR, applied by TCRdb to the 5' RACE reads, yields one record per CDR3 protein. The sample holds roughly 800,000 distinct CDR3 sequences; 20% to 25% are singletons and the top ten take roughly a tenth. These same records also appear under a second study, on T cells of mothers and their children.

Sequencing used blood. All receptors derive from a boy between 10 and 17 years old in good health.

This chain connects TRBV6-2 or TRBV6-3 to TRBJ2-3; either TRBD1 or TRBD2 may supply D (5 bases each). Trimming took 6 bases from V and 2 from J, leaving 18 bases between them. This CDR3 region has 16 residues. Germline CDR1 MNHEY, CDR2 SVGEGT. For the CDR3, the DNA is TGTGCCAGCAGCCCCGGGACGACGAGCTTCACAGATACGCAGTATTTT. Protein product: CASSPGTTSFTDTQYF.

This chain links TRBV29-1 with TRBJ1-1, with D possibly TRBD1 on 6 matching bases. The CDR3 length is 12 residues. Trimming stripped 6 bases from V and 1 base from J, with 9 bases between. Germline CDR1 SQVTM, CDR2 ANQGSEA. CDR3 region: CSVQGTNTEAFF. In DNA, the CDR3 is TGCAGCGTACAGGGTACGAACACTGAAGCTTTCTTT.

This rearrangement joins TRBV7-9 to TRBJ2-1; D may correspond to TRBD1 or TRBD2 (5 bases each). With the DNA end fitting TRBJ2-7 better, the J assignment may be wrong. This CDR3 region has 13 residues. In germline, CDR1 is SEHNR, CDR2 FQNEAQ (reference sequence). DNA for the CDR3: TGTGCCAGCAGCGCCCGGGGCACCTACGAGCAGTACTTC. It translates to CASSARGTYEQYF.

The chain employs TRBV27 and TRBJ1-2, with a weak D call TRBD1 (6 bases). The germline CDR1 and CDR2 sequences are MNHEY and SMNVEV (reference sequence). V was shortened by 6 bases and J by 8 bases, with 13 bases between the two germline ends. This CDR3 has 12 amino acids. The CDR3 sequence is CASRGGPWGYTF. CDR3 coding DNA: TGTGCCAGCAGAGGGGGGCCTTGGGGCTACACCTTC.

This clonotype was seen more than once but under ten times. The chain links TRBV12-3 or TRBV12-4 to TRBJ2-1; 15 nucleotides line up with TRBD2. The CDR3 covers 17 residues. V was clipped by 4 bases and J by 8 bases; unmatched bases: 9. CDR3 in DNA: TGTGCCAGCAGTTCCCCTCGGGGACTAGCGGGGGGATATGAGCAGTTCTTC. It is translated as CASSSPRGLAGGYEQFF.

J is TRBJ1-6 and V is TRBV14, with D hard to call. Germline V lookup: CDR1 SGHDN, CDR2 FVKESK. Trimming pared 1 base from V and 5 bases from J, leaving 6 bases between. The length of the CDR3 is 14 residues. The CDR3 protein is CASSQARNNSPLHF. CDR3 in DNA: TGTGCCAGCAGCCAAGCGCGGAATAATTCACCCCTCCACTTT.

The CDR3 coding sequence is TGTGCCAGCAGCTTAGCACCCCTTTCCGAGCAGTACTTC. Amino acid sequence: CASSLAPLSEQYF. V gene TRBV7-2 combines with J gene TRBJ2-7; D call uncertain. With 0 bases removed from V and 6 bases from J, the gap between germline ends came to 9 bases. The CDR3 length is 13 residues. CDR1 SGHTA and CDR2 FQGNSA come from the germline V gene.

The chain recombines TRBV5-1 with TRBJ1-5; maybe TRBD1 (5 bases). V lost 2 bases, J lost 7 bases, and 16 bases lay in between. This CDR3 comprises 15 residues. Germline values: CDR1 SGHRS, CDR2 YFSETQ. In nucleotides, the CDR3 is TGCGCCAGCAGCTTTACGGGGGAGACTAACCAGCCCCAGCATTTT. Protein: CASSFTGETNQPQHF.

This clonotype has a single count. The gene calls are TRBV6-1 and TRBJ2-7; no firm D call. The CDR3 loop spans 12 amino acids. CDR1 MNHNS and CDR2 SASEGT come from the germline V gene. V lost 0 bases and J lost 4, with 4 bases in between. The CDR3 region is CASSEATYEQYF. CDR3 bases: TGTGCCAGCAGTGAAGCTACTTACGAGCAGTACTTC.

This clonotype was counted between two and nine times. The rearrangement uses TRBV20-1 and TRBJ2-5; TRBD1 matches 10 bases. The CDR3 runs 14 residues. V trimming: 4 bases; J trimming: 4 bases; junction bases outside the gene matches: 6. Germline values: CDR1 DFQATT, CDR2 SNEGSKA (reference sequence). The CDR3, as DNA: TGCAGTGCTAAGCAGACAGGGGGCCGAGAGACCCAGTACTTC. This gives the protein CSAKQTGGRETQYF.

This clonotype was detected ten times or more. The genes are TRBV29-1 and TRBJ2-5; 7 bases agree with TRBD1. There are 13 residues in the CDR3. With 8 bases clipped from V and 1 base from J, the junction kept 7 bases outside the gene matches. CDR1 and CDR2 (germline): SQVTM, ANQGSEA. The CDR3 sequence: CSTKDRVQETQYF. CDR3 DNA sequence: TGCAGCACCAAAGACAGGGTCCAAGAGACCCAGTACTTC.

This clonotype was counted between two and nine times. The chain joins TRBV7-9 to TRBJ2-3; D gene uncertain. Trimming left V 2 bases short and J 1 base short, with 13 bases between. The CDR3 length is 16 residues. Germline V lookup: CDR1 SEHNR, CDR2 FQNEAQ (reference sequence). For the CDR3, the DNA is TGTGCCAGCAGCTTAATATGGGCAGTTCGCACAGATACGCAGTATTTT. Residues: CASSLIWAVRTDTQYF. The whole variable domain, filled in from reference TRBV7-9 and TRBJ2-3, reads DTGVSQNPRHKITKRGQNVTFRCDPISEHNRLYWYRQTLGQGPEFLTYFQNEAQLEKSRLLSDRFSAERPKGSFSTLEIQRTEQGDSAMYLCASSLIWAVRTDTQYFGPGTRLTVL.

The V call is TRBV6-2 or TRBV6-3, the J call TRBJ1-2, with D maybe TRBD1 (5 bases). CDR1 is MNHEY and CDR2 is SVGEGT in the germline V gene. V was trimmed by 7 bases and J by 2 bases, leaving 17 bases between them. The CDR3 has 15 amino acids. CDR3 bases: TGTGCCAGCAACGCCGCGGGACGCCGGAACTATGGCTACACCTTC. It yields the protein CASNAAGRRNYGYTF.

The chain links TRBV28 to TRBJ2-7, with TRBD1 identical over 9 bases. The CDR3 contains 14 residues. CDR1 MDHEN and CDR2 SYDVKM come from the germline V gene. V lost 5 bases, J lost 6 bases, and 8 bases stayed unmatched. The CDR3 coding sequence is TGTGCCAGCAGTCTCGCACAGGGGGCGGTCGAGCAGTACTTC. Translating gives CASSLAQGAVEQYF.

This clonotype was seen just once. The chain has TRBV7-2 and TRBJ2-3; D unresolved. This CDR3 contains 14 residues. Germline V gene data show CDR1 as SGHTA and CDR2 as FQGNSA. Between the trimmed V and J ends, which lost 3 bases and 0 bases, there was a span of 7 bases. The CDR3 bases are TGTGCCAGCAGCTTTTGGGCTAGCACAGATACGCAGTATTTT. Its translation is CASSFWASTDTQYF.

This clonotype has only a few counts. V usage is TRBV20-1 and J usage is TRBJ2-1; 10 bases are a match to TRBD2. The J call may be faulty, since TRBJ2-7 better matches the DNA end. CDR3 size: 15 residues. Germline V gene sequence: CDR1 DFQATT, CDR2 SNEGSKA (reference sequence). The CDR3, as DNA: TGCAGTGCTAGCTCTAGCGGGAGTTCTAACTACGAGCAGTACTTC. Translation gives CSASSSGSSNYEQYF.

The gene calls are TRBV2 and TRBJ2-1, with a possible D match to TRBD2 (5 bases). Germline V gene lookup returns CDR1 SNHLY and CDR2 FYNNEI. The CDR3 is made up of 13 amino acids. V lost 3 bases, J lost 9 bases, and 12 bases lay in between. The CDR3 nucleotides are TGTGCCAGCAGTGAGCGCCCTGCGGGTGAGCAGTTCTTC. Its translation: CASSERPAGEQFF.

The CDR3 nucleotides are TGTGCCAGCAGTGAGAGGGGGCGGTATGGCTACACCTTC. Its translation: CASSERGRYGYTF. The chain has TRBV2 and TRBJ1-2, with 7 positions matching TRBD1. Germline V gives CDR1 SNHLY, CDR2 FYNNEI. The CDR3 is 13 residues long. With 3 bases clipped from V and 5 bases from J, the junction kept 3 bases outside the gene matches. The full variable domain, in which reference TRBV2 and TRBJ1-2 provide the parts outside the CDR3, is EPEVTQTPSHQVTQMGQEVILRCVPISNHLYFYWYRQILGQKVEFLVSFYNNEISEKSEIFDDQFSVERPDGSNFTLKIRSTKLEDSAMYFCASSERGRYGYTFGSGTRLTVV.

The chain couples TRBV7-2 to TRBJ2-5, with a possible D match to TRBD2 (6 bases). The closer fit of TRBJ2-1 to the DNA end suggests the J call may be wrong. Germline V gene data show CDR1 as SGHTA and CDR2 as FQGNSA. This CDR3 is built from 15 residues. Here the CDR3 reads CASSLVAGSGNEQFF. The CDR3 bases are TGTGCCAGCAGCTTAGTGGCGGGGTCGGGCAATGAGCAGTTCTTC.

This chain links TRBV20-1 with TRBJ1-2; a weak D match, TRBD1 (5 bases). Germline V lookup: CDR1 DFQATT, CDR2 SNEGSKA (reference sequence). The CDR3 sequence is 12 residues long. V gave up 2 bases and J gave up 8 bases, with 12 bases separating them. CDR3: CSARRQGSGYTF. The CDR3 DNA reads TGCAGTGCTAGAAGGCAGGGAAGCGGCTACACCTTC.

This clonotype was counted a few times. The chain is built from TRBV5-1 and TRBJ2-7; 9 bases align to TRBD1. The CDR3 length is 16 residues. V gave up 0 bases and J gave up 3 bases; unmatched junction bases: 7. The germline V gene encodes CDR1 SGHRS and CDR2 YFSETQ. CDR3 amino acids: CASSLGGTGTVYEQYF. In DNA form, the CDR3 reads TGCGCCAGCAGCTTGGGAGGGACAGGGACCGTCTACGAGCAGTACTTC.

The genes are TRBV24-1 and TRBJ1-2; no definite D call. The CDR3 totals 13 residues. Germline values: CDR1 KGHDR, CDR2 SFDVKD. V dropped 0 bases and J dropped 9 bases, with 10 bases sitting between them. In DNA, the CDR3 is TGTGCCACCAGTGATTTGCGGAGGGAGAGCTACACCTTC. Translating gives CATSDLRRESYTF.

CDR3 region: CASGLGLRDGHNEQFF. CDR3 sequence (DNA): TGTGCTAGTGGTTTGGGACTCCGGGACGGACACAATGAGCAGTTCTTC. The chain combines TRBV12-5 with TRBJ2-1; perhaps D is TRBD1 or TRBD2 (5 bases each). CDR3 length: 16 amino acids. The V gene's germline CDR1 is LGHNT and CDR2 FRNRAP. Trimming removed 1 base at V and 5 bases at J, with 15 bases between.